The following is a T cell receptor (beta chain) sequence with its context. Its antigen is not known. These data come from a study of OX40 agonist ivuxolimab in advanced cancers. Across the whole study: Every patient in dose escalation had hepatocellular carcinoma, melanoma, renal cell or head and neck cancer.

TCRdb's copy holds only in-frame clones and misses some; the assay was immunoSEQ multiplex PCR. This sample has more than 45,000 clones, with roughly 90% found just once. The germline V gene has CDR1 MNHNS and CDR2 SASEGT. Germline trimming cut 7 bases from V and 0 bases from J; bases unmatched to any gene: 6. This CDR3 comprises 15 residues. Study-level findings and limits: Antigen specificity was not determined for the expanded peripheral T cells.

The V call is TRBV6-1, the J call TRBJ1-5, with 7 bases aligning to TRBD1. This TCR was sampled from an adult with an advanced solid tumor such as melanoma, head and neck, liver or kidney cancer. The material was CD4+ or CD8+ T cells sorted from blood, obtained in a trial of the OX40 agonist ivuxolimab. The DNA of the CDR3 is TGTGCCAGCATTCGAGGACAGGCTAGCAATCAGCCCCAGCATTTT. Translated, it gives CASIRGQASNQPQHF.